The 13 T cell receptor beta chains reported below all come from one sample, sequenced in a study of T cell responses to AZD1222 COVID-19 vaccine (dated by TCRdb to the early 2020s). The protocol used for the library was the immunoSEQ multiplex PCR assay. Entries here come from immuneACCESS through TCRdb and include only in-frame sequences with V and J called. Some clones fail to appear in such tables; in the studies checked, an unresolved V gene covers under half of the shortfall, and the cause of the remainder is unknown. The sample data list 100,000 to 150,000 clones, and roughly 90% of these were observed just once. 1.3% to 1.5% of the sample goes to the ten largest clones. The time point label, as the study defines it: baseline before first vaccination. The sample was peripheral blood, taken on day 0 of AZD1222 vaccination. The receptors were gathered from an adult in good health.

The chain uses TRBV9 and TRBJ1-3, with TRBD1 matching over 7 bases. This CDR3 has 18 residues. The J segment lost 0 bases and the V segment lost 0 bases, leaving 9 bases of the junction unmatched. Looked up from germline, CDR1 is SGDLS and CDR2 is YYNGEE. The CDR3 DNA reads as TGTGCCAGCAGCGTAGGCCCTGGGGGGACAGTCTCTGGAAACACCATATATTTT. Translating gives CASSVGPGGTVSGNTIYF.

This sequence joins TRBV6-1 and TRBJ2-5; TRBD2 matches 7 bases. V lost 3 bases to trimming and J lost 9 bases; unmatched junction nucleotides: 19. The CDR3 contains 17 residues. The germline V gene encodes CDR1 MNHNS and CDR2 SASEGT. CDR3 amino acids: CASSDPPGGSNFLAQYF. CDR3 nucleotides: TGTGCCAGCAGTGACCCCCCGGGGGGATCCAATTTCTTGGCCCAGTACTTC.

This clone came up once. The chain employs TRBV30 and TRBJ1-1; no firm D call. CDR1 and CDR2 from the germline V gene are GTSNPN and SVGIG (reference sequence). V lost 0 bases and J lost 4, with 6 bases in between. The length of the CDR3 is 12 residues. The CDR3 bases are TGTGCCTGGAGTGTACGTGGCACTGAAGCTTTCTTT. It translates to CAWSVRGTEAFF.

This CDR3 is CASSLRGDSNQPQHF. The DNA for the CDR3 is TGCGCCAGCAGCTTGAGGGGGGATAGCAATCAGCCCCAGCATTTT. This rearrangement joins TRBV5-1 to TRBJ1-5; D is possibly TRBD1 (6 bases). V was pared by 1 base and J by 0 bases, with 8 bases between. Per the germline V gene, CDR1 is SGHRS and CDR2 is YFSETQ. The CDR3 sequence is 15 residues long.

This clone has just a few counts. CDR3 residues: CASHRDRGQETQYF. In nucleotides, the CDR3 is TGTGCCAGCCACCGGGACAGGGGGCAAGAGACCCAGTACTTC. This chain uses TRBV6-5 with TRBJ2-5; 11 bases line up with TRBD1. J gave up 2 bases and V 8 bases, and 4 bases lay outside the gene matches. CDR1 is MNHEY, CDR2 SVGAGI, per germline. The CDR3 covers 14 residues.

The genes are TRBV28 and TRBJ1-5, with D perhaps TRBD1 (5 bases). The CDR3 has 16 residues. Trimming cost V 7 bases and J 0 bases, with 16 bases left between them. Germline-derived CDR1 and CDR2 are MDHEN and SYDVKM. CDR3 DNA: TGTGCCAGCACAACCGGGGGGGAAAGTAGCAATCAGCCCCAGCATTTT. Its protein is CASTTGGESSNQPQHF.

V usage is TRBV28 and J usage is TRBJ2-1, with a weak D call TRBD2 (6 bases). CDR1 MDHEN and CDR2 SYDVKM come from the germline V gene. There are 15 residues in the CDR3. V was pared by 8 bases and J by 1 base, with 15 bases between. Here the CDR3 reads CASQTAGRSYNEQFF. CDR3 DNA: TGTGCCAGCCAAACGGCGGGACGGTCCTACAATGAGCAGTTCTTC.

The CDR3 reads CASKVAGHSNQPQHF. CDR3 coding DNA: TGTGCCAGCAAAGTGGCGGGGCATAGCAATCAGCCCCAGCATTTT. V gene TRBV2 combines with J gene TRBJ1-5; weak D call: TRBD1 (5 bases). The CDR3 sequence is 15 residues long. Germline CDR1 and CDR2: SNHLY and FYNNEI. Trimming pared 7 bases from V and 0 bases from J, leaving 13 bases between.

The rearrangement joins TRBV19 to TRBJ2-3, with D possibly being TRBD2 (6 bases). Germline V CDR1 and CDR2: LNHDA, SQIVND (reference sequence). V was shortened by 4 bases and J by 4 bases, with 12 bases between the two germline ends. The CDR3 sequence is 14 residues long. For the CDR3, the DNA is TGTGCCAGTAGTAGTTCTAGCGTCCCAGATACGCAGTATTTT. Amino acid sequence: CASSSSSVPDTQYF.

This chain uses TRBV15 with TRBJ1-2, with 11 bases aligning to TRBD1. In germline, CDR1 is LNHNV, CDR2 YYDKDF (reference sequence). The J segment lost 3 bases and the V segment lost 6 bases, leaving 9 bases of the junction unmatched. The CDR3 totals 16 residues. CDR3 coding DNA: TGTGCCACCAGTTTGGGAGGGACAGGGGGTTACTATGGCTACACCTTC. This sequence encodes CATSLGGTGGYYGYTF.

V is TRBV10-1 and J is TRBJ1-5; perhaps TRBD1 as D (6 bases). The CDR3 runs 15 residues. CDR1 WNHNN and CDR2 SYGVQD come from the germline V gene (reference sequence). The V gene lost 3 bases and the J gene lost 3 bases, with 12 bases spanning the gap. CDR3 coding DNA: TGCGCCAGCAGTGACCGGGACAATCTCAATCAGCCCCAGCATTTT. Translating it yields CASSDRDNLNQPQHF.

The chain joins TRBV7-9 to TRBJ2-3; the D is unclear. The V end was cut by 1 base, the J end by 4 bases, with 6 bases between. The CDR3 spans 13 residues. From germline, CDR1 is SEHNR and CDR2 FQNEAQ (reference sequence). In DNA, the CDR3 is TGTGCCAGCAGCTTAGGTCGTGCAGATACGCAGTATTTT. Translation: CASSLGRADTQYF.

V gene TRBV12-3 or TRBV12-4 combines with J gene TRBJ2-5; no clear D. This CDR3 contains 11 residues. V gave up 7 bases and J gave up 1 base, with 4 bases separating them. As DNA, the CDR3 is TGTGCCAGCAAACTCCAAGAGACCCAGTACTTC. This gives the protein CASKLQETQYF.